This T cell receptor (beta chain) was recovered during a study of Ad26.COV2.S vaccination and SARS-CoV-2 variants. Study summary: Participants got Ad26.COV2.S intramuscularly, once or twice 56 days apart.

Sequenced by immunoSEQ multiplex PCR; TCRdb stores in-frame clones only, minus some. The sample includes under 500,000 clones, 92% seen only once; the top ten take under 2%. Germline CDR1 reads SGHAT; CDR2 reads FQNNGV. The CDR3 is 14 residues long. V was cut by 4 bases and J by 3 bases, with 13 bases left in between. This sample's treatment: 15 to 20 received Ad26.COV2.S at low or high dose, single or two shots; roughly five received placebo; per-sample allocation not given. The samples date from day 63 after the first vaccine or placebo injection. The specimen was peripheral blood, collected in a trial of Ad26.COV2.S vaccine versus placebo. The chain joins TRBV11-2 to TRBJ2-7; D is possibly TRBD1 (6 bases). The receptor's source is a person aged 18-65 years who received the Ad26.COV2.S COVID-19 vaccine or a placebo. In nucleotides, the CDR3 is TGTGCCAGCAGCTACCCAGGGGTCGGCTACGAGCAGTACTTC. Residues: CASSYPGVGYEQYF.